This TCR beta chain originates from a study of blood T cell repertoires in COVID-19. Study background: Samples of COVID-19 (acute and convalescent) were obtained from the United States, Italy and Spain. In each case, the material was cDNA or gDNA derived from T cells, B-cell-depleted T cells, or PBMCs.

The repertoire was sequenced with immunoSEQ multiplex PCR; TCRdb's copy has only in-frame clones and lacks some. The sample holds some 140,000 clones, approximately 85% seen once. Enrollment of patients from Seattle took place during active infection, with longitudinal follow-up. With 6 bases clipped from V and 3 bases from J, the junction kept 5 bases outside the gene matches. Germline V gene lookup returns CDR1 MNHEY and CDR2 SVGAGI. CDR3 length: 14 residues. The rearrangement joins TRBV6-5 to TRBJ1-5; 7 positions match TRBD1. Specimen: peripheral blood. This sequence originates from a man aged 55 to 70 with COVID-19, enrolled during active disease. The CDR3 reads CASRGDRDNQPQHF. The DNA of the CDR3 is TGTGCCAGCAGGGGAGACAGGGACAATCAGCCCCAGCATTTT.